The source of this T cell receptor (beta chain) is a study of blood T cell repertoires in COVID-19. About the study: There were acute and convalescent COVID-19 samples, and they came from the United States, Italy and Spain. Sample material is recorded as cDNA or gDNA derived from T cells, B-cell-depleted T cells, or PBMCs.

CDR3 size: 14 residues. The V end was cut by 6 bases, the J end by 8 bases, with 16 bases between. Per the germline V gene, CDR1 is KGHSH and CDR2 is LQKENI. This clone has a single count. Only in-frame clones appear in the TCRdb table, and some are missing; sequencing was by immunoSEQ multiplex PCR. Of around 160,000 clones listed, around 84% are singletons. This rearrangement joins TRBV18 to TRBJ1-4; tentatively, D is TRBD1 (5 bases). This sequence was found in a man in his 60s with active or convalescent COVID-19. The specimen sequenced was peripheral blood. In nucleotides, the CDR3 is TGTGCCAGCTCCCCGCTGGGAGGGGCGGAAAAACTGTTTTTT. Residues: CASSPLGGAEKLFF.